These 32 T cell receptor beta chains were sequenced from one sample in a study of read filtering for tumor transcriptome and immune sequencing. The library was built from 400 ng RNA with molecular barcoded adaptors for alpha/delta and beta/gamma chains. TCRdb independently ran MiXCR on the reads; one entry per CDR3 protein. The table lists tens of thousands of distinct CDR3 sequences, more than 20% of them singletons. Sequenced material: a population of CD138-negative cells sorted from bone marrow. Source of these receptors: a donor over 35 with multiple myeloma.

This clonotype was seen a handful of times. CDR3 amino acids: CAWSVTGNYEQYF. CDR3 coding DNA: TGTGCCTGGAGTGTAACAGGGAACTACGAGCAGTACTTC. V is TRBV30 and J is TRBJ2-7, with a possible D match to TRBD1 (6 bases). Trimming removed 0 bases at V and 3 bases at J, with 9 bases between. Germline lookup yields CDR1 GTSNPN and CDR2 SVGIG (reference sequence). The CDR3 runs 13 residues.

This clonotype was detected many times. The chain uses TRBV12-3 or TRBV12-4 and TRBJ2-1, with TRBD2 matching over 8 bases. This CDR3 has 15 residues. The J segment lost 9 bases and the V segment lost 3 bases, leaving 10 bases of the junction unmatched. The CDR3 is CASSFWTSRRSEQFF. The CDR3 DNA follows: TGTGCCAGCAGTTTCTGGACTAGCAGGAGGAGTGAGCAGTTCTTC.

The chain has TRBV5-5 and TRBJ1-4; TRBD1 aligns across 8 bases. Germline V gene sequence: CDR1 SGHKS, CDR2 YYEKEE (reference sequence). Trimming cost V 5 bases and J 5 bases; bases outside gene matches: 8. The CDR3 extends over 15 amino acids. In DNA, the CDR3 is TGTGCCAGCAGGGCAGACAGGGGAGAAAATGAAAAACTGTTTTTT. It codes for CASRADRGENEKLFF.

This clonotype was detected a few times. A far larger clone differs by one base, so this is likely a read error. The V and J genes are TRBV11-1 and TRBJ2-1, with 12 bases aligning to TRBD2. The CDR3 loop spans 16 amino acids. The germline V gene has CDR1 SGHAT and CDR2 FQDESV (reference sequence). The CDR3 region has the DNA TGTGCCAGCAGCGGTGGACTAGCGGGGTTGAATAATGAGCAGTCCTTC. Amino acid sequence: CASSGGLAGLNNEQSF.

The table lists this clonotype with many counts. V gene TRBV29-1 combines with J gene TRBJ2-1; 14 positions match TRBD2. CDR3 size: 17 residues. Germline CDR1 and CDR2: SQVTM and ANQGSEA. The V gene end was trimmed by 5 bases and the J gene end by 8 bases; junction bases not matched to a gene: 14. CDR3 loop: CSVWVYGTSGSLHEQFF. The CDR3 DNA reads TGCAGCGTTTGGGTTTATGGGACTAGCGGGAGTTTGCATGAGCAGTTCTTC.

This clonotype was picked up many times. CDR3 protein: CASRTERGGDTGELFF. The CDR3 nucleotides are TGTGCCAGCAGAACCGAGCGGGGGGGCGACACCGGGGAGCTGTTTTTT. J is TRBJ2-2 and V is TRBV6-5, with 10 bases lining up with TRBD2. After removal of 6 bases from V and 3 bases from J, the junction contained 7 bases not matched to a gene. The CDR3 has 16 amino acids. Looked up from germline, CDR1 is MNHEY and CDR2 is SVGAGI.

This chain connects TRBV3-1 to TRBJ2-5; D may match TRBD1 or TRBD2 (6 bases each). Germline assignment: CDR1 LGHDT and CDR2 YNNKEL (reference sequence). V was clipped by 5 bases and J by 4 bases, with 17 bases between them. This CDR3 spans 15 amino acids. This CDR3 is CASSGDWGASETQYF. Here the CDR3 DNA reads TGTGCCAGCAGCGGGGATTGGGGGGCGTCAGAGACCCAGTACTTC.

This clonotype was seen ten or more times. The rearrangement uses TRBV20-1 and TRBJ2-2, with TRBD2 matching over 11 bases. This CDR3 has 14 residues. Germline values: CDR1 DFQATT, CDR2 SNEGSKA (reference sequence). Trimming took 6 bases from V and 4 from J; bases not matched to a gene: 4. CDR3 region: CSAQTSGGTGELFF. CDR3 in DNA: TGCAGTGCGCAAACTAGCGGGGGCACCGGGGAGCTGTTTTTT.

Worth noting for this clonotype: A much larger clonotype is one base distant, so this may be a read error. The chain is built from TRBV7-9 and TRBJ2-2, with D unresolved. The germline gives CDR1 SEHNR, CDR2 FQNEAQ (reference sequence). The CDR3 length is 14 residues. CDR3: CAGSLQPQTGELFF. The DNA for the CDR3 is TGTGCCGGCAGCTTGCAGCCACAGACCGGGGAGCTGTTTTTT.

This clonotype was seen at least ten times. The genes are TRBV6-2 or TRBV6-3 and TRBJ2-3; D is unresolved. V shed 0 bases and J shed 4 bases, with 2 bases lying between them. CDR3 length: 12 amino acids. Germline lookup yields CDR1 MNHEY and CDR2 SVGEGT. The CDR3 nucleotides read TGTGCCAGCAGTTACTCTTCAGATACGCAGTATTTT. This translates into CASSYSSDTQYF.

This clonotype was seen at least ten times. The chain joins TRBV20-1 to TRBJ2-3; D may be TRBD2 (6 bases). Germline CDR1 is DFQATT and CDR2 is SNEGSKA (reference sequence). Trimming removed 5 bases at V and 1 base at J, with 16 bases between. CDR3 length: 15 residues. The CDR3 sequence: CSAYRDFGRTDTQYF. CDR3 DNA: TGCAGTGCTTACCGGGACTTTGGCCGCACAGATACGCAGTATTTT.

This clonotype counts as medium-sized (0.01 to 0.1%). This sequence joins TRBV25-1 and TRBJ2-1; D gene ambiguous. This CDR3 has 14 residues. Trimming cost V 3 bases and J 8 bases, with 14 bases left between them. Germline-derived CDR1 and CDR2 are MGHDK and SYGVNS. The CDR3 reads CASSDGRWIYEQFF. Written as DNA, the CDR3 is TGTGCCAGCAGTGATGGCCGGTGGATCTATGAGCAGTTCTTC.

This clonotype was detected only a few times. V is TRBV6-4 and J is TRBJ1-1; 9 bases align to TRBD1. Germline V gene data show CDR1 as MRHNA and CDR2 as SNTAGT. V was clipped by 6 bases and J by 5 bases; unmatched bases: 4. The CDR3 has 13 amino acids. CDR3 amino acids: CASRLDRGTEAFF. In nucleotides, the CDR3 is TGTGCCAGCAGATTGGACAGGGGAACTGAAGCTTTCTTT.

This clonotype was counted a few times. The rearrangement links TRBV6-2 or TRBV6-3 to TRBJ2-5; 10 nucleotides match TRBD2. The CDR3 covers 14 residues. Unmatched junction bases numbered 6, after V lost 6 bases and J lost 5 bases. The germline V gene has CDR1 MNHEY and CDR2 SVGEGT. The CDR3 sequence is CASRPSGGVETQYF. CDR3 DNA: TGTGCCAGCAGACCGAGCGGGGGGGTCGAGACCCAGTACTTC.

A note on this clonotype: Compared with germline, one end of the junction differs, possibly owing to a read error. The V and J genes are TRBV7-9 and TRBJ2-3; no reliable D call. Germline V CDR1 and CDR2: SEHNR, FQNEAQ (reference sequence). CDR3 size: 15 residues. CDR3 sequence: CASSSITPPTDTRYF. The CDR3 DNA reads TGTGCCAGCAGCTCAATTACCCCTCCCACAGATACGCGGTATTTT.

This clonotype has a count of ten or more. The chain has TRBV5-1 and TRBJ2-2, with D possibly being TRBD1 (7 bases). V was shortened by 4 bases and J by 6 bases, with 16 bases between the two germline ends. Germline V lookup: CDR1 SGHRS, CDR2 YFSETQ. CDR3 length equals 15 residues. CDR3 coding DNA: TGCGCCAGCAGCCCGGAGGAGGGGGCTTCCGGGGAGCTGTTTTTT. Protein sequence: CASSPEEGASGELFF.

There are many counts of this clonotype. This chain uses TRBV5-4 with TRBJ2-5; D is undetermined. The CDR3 contains 13 residues. V was cut by 1 base and J by 4 bases, with 8 bases left in between. Per the germline V gene, CDR1 is SGHNT and CDR2 is YYREEE (reference sequence). CDR3 nucleotides: TGTGCCAGCAGCTTGTTTAACCGAGAGACCCAGTACTTC. As protein: CASSLFNRETQYF.

The gene calls are TRBV12-3 or TRBV12-4 and TRBJ1-1; a possible D gene is TRBD1 (5 bases). The ends were cut back, 5 bases at V and 4 bases at J, with 14 bases in the middle. This CDR3 has 14 residues. The CDR3 sequence is CASSRQHMSTEAFF. The CDR3 nucleotides are TGTGCCAGCAGTCGACAGCACATGAGCACTGAAGCTTTCTTT.

On this clonotype itself: The junction and the germline gene differ at one end; a read error may be behind it. V gene TRBV20-1 combines with J gene TRBJ1-1, with no clear D. CDR1 is DFQATT and CDR2 is SNEGSKA in the germline V gene (reference sequence). The CDR3 runs 12 residues. The DNA for the CDR3 is TGCAGTGCTCGAAGGGCGCACACTGTAGCTTTCTTT. Residues: CSARRAHTVAFF.

This clonotype was observed at least ten times. The chain employs TRBV2 and TRBJ1-4, with D possibly matching TRBD1 (5 bases). The V end was cut by 11 bases, the J end by 7 bases, with 17 bases between. Per the germline V gene, CDR1 is SNHLY and CDR2 is FYNNEI. This CDR3 is 13 amino acids long. The CDR3 reads CASGGDGGEKLFF. Written as DNA, the CDR3 is TGTGCCTCCGGGGGTGATGGAGGTGAAAAACTGTTTTTT.

This clonotype was counted ten times or more. The V gene is TRBV19, the J gene TRBJ2-1; 8 nucleotides agree with TRBD2. V lost 1 base and J lost 9; bases outside the gene matches: 8. Germline-derived CDR1 and CDR2 are LNHDA and SQIVND (reference sequence). The CDR3 contains 15 residues. CDR3 residues: CASSIGSGGAPEQFF. CDR3 bases: TGTGCCAGTAGTATAGGGTCCGGGGGGGCCCCTGAGCAGTTCTTC.

This clonotype appeared a few times. The chain recombines TRBV6-6 with TRBJ2-7, with 12 bases lining up with TRBD2. Looked up from germline, CDR1 is MNHNY and CDR2 is SVGAGI (reference sequence). The CDR3 contains 14 residues. V shed 7 bases, J shed 3 bases, and the junction held 4 bases outside the gene matches. DNA of the CDR3: TGTGCCAGCACCCTGACTAGCGGGAGCTACGAGCAGTACTTC. It encodes CASTLTSGSYEQYF.

This clonotype appeared many times. The chain uses TRBV7-9 and TRBJ1-4; D remains ambiguous. The CDR3 is 15 amino acids. The germline V and J ends were trimmed by 0 bases and 7 bases, with 12 bases remaining between them. Germline V gene data show CDR1 as SEHNR and CDR2 as FQNEAQ (reference sequence). This CDR3 is CASSLADASLEKLFF. DNA of the CDR3: TGTGCCAGCAGCTTAGCCGACGCGAGTCTTGAAAAACTGTTTTTT. Drawing the rest from reference TRBV7-9 and TRBJ1-4, the complete variable domain is DTGVSQNPRHKITKRGQNVTFRCDPISEHNRLYWYRQTLGQGPEFLTYFQNEAQLEKSRLLSDRFSAERPKGSFSTLEIQRTEQGDSAMYLCASSLADASLEKLFFGSGTQLSVL.

The V call is TRBV18, the J call TRBJ2-5; 7 bases are a match to TRBD1. Trimming removed 2 bases from V and 1 base from J; junction bases left unmatched: 4. Germline-derived CDR1 and CDR2 are KGHSH and LQKENI. The length of the CDR3 is 15 residues. CDR3 sequence (DNA): TGTGCCAGCTCACCATCGGGGACAGTCCAAGAGACCCAGTACTTC. As protein: CASSPSGTVQETQYF.

The chain couples TRBV11-2 to TRBJ1-5, with a weak D call TRBD1 (5 bases). The CDR3 length is 16 residues. V was shortened by 1 base and J by 2 bases, with 12 bases between the two germline ends. In germline, CDR1 is SGHAT, CDR2 FQNNGV. The CDR3 bases are TGTGCCAGCAGCTTAGGGATGGGGACGGGCAATCAGCCCCAGCATTTT. It is translated as CASSLGMGTGNQPQHF.

Many counts were recorded for this clonotype. This CDR3 is CASSRTTASSYNEQFF. The DNA of the CDR3 is TGCGCCAGCAGCCGCACTACAGCTTCCTCCTACAATGAGCAGTTCTTC. The V call is TRBV5-1, the J call TRBJ2-1; D unclear. Trimming took off 4 bases at V and 0 bases at J, with 14 bases between the two ends. Germline V gene lookup returns CDR1 SGHRS and CDR2 YFSETQ. CDR3 length equals 16 residues.

This clonotype was counted ten times or more. The chain couples TRBV30 to TRBJ2-1; 14 nucleotides line up with TRBD2. The CDR3 consists of 15 residues. Losses at the gene ends were 4 bases for V and 8 bases for J; bases not matched to a gene: 7. Germline CDR1 is GTSNPN and CDR2 is SVGIG (reference sequence). DNA of the CDR3: TGTGCCTGGACGCAGGGACTAGCGGGAGTCCATGAGCAGTTCTTC. Its protein is CAWTQGLAGVHEQFF.

This clonotype was counted many times. The chain has TRBV4-2 and TRBJ2-1, with a tentative D call TRBD1 (5 bases). Germline V gene sequence: CDR1 LGHNA, CDR2 YNFKEQ. This CDR3 region has 15 residues. V shed 2 bases and J shed 3 bases, with 11 bases lying between them. The CDR3 spells CASSQRQGLYNEQFF. CDR3 nucleotide sequence: TGTGCCAGCAGCCAACGGCAGGGTCTCTACAATGAGCAGTTCTTC.

This clonotype was counted at least ten times. V and J are TRBV6-1 and TRBJ1-2, with 9 bases matching TRBD1. CDR3 length: 13 amino acids. Germline V lookup: CDR1 MNHNS, CDR2 SASEGT. The trim removed 5 bases at V and 6 bases at J, leaving 4 bases unmatched. The DNA for the CDR3 is TGTGCCAGCAGTTTGGACAGGGGAGATGGCTACACCTTC. Amino acids: CASSLDRGDGYTF.

This clonotype was picked up many times. The chain recombines TRBV5-5 with TRBJ2-5; TRBD1 agrees at 9 bases. J was trimmed by 5 bases and V by 2 bases; bases with no gene match: 4. Germline values: CDR1 SGHKS, CDR2 YYEKEE (reference sequence). The CDR3 runs to 14 residues. CDR3 DNA sequence: TGTGCCAGCAGCTTCACAGGGGGCTGGGAGACCCAGTACTTC. Protein product: CASSFTGGWETQYF.

This clonotype was picked up many times. The CDR3 DNA reads as TGCAGTGCATTTGACAACCCTAACACCGGGGAGCTGTTTTTT. Translation gives CSAFDNPNTGELFF. The chain has TRBV20-1 and TRBJ2-2; the D is unclear. The CDR3 is made up of 14 amino acids. CDR1 and CDR2 from the germline V gene are DFQATT and SNEGSKA (reference sequence). The germline V and J ends were trimmed by 6 bases and 2 bases, with 13 bases remaining between them.

CDR3 sequence: CASSESIGSLVEAFF. DNA for the CDR3: TGTGCCAGCAGCGAGAGCATAGGGTCGCTCGTTGAAGCTTTCTTT. V usage is TRBV3-1 and J usage is TRBJ1-1; D gene ambiguous. V was trimmed by 5 bases and J by 7 bases, leaving 20 bases between them. Germline V CDR1 and CDR2: LGHDT, YNNKEL (reference sequence). This CDR3 has 15 residues.